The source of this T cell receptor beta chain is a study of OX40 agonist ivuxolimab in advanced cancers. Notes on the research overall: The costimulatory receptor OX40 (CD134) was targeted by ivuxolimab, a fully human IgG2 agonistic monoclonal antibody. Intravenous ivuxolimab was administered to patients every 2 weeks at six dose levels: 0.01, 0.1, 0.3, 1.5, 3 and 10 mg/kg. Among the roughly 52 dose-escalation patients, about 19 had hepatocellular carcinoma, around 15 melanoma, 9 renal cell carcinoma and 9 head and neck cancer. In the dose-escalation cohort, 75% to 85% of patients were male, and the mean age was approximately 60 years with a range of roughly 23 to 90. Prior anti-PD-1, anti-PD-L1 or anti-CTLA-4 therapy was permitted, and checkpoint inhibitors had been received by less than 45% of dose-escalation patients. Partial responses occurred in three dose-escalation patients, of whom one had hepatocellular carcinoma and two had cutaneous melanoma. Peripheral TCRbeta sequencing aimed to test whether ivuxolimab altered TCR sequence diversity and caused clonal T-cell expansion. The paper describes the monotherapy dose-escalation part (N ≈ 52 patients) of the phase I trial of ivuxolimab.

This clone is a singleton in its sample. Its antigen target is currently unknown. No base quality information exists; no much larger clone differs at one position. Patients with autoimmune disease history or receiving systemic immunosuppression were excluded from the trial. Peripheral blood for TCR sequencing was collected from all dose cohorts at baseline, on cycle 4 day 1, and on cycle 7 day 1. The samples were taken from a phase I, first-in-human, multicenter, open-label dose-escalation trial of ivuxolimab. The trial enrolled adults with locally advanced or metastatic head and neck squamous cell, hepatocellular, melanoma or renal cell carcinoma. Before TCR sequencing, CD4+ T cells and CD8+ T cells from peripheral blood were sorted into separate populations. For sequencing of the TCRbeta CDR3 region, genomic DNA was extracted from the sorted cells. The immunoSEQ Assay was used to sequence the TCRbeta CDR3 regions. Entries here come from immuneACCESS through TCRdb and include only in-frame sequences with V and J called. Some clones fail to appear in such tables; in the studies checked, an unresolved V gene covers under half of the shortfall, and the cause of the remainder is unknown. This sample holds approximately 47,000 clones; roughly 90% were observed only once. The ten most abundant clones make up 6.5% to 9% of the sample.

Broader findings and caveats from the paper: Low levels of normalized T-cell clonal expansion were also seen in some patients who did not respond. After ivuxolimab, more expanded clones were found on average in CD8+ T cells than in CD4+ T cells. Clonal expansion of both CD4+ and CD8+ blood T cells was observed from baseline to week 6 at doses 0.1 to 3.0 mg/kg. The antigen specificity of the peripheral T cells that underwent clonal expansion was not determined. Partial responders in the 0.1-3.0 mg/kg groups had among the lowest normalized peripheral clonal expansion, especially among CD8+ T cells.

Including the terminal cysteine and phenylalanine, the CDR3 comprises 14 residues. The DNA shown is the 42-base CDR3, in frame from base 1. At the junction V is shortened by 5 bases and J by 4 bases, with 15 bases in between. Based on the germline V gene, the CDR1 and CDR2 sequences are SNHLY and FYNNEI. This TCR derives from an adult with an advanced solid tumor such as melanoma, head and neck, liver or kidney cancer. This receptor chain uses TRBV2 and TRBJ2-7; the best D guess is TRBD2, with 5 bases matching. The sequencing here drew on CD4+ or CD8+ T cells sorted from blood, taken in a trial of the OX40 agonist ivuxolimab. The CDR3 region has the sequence CASSPTRYRYEQYF. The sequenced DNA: TGTGCCAGCAGTCCTACTAGATACCGGTACGAGCAGTACTTC.